The rows below give T cell receptor beta chains drawn from one sample of a study of OX40 agonist ivuxolimab in advanced cancers. Produced via immunoSEQ multiplex PCR; TCRdb's table is partial and in-frame only. The sample includes tens of thousands of clones, around 82% of them seen just once. This specimen consisted of CD4+ or CD8+ T cells sorted from blood, obtained in a trial of the OX40 agonist ivuxolimab. The origin of the receptors is an adult with an advanced solid tumor such as melanoma, head and neck, liver or kidney cancer. Each CDR3 is given with its conserved first and last residue. Rows may omit the clone size; those that give it use once, few, many or a size class.

15 TRBV9 . CASSVGPGDTGELFF
14 TRBV9 . CASSAAPVRGEQYF
14 TRBV14 . CASSQGIGTGELFF
13 TRBV5-1 . CASSFSGAYEQYF
14 TRBV5-1 few CASSVSGRGGGYTF
16 TRBV7-2 . CASSLALANGYNEQFF
13 TRBV6-5 once CASSYSGVTEAFF
15 TRBV5-6 . CASSLPGQGAETQYF
15 TRBV4-3 . CASSQDWKPGNTIYF
12 TRBV18 . CASSPTQETQYF